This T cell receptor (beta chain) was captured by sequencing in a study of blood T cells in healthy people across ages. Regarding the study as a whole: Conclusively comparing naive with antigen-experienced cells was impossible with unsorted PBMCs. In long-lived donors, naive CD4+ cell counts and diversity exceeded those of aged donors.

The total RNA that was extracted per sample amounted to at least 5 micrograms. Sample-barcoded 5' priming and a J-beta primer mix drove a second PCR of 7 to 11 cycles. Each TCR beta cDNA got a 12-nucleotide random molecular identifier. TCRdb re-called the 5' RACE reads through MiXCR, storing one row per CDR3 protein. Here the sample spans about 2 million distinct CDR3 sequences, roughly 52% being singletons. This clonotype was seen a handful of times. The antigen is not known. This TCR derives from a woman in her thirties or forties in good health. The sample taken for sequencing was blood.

CDR3 sequence (DNA): TGTGCCAGCAGCGTAGTGCCAGAGGGGACCCAGTACTTC. Amino acid sequence: CASSVVPEGTQYF. The chain carries TRBV9 and TRBJ2-5, with D possibly matching TRBD2 (5 bases). The ends were cut back, 0 bases at V and 7 bases at J, with 10 bases in the middle. The CDR3 is 13 amino acids. Germline V gene sequence: CDR1 SGDLS, CDR2 YYNGEE.